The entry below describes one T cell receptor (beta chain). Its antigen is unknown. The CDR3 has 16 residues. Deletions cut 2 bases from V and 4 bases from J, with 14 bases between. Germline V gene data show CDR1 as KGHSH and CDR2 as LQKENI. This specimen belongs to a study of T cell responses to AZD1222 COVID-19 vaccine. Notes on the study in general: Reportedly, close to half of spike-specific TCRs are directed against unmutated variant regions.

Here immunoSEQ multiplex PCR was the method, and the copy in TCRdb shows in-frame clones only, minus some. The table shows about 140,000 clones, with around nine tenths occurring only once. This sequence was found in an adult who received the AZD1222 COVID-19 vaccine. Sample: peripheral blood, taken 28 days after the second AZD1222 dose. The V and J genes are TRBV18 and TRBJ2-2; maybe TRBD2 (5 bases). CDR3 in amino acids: CASSPWASEGTGELFF. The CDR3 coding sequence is TGTGCCAGCTCACCATGGGCTAGTGAGGGCACCGGGGAGCTGTTTTTT.